The 3 T cell receptor beta chains given below trace back to one sample, sequenced in a study of cytomegalovirus exposure and HLA in healthy donors. Primers: 60 Vbeta forward and 13 Jbeta reverse. The protocol was immunoSEQ multiplex PCR, while the TCRdb copy is restricted to in-frame clones and leaves out a portion. The sample lists a few hundred thousand clones; approximately 81% were seen once. Sequencing used PBMCs. The receptors come from a man aged 25 to 40 in good health and CMV-seronegative.

The J gene is TRBJ2-1, the V gene TRBV7-2; possibly TRBD1 for D (5 bases). The ends were cut back, 3 bases at V and 5 bases at J, with 11 bases in the middle. CDR1 is SGHTA, CDR2 FQGNSA, per germline. CDR3 size: 14 residues. The CDR3 spells CASSFGHSDNEQFF. The CDR3 region has the DNA TGTGCCAGCAGCTTCGGACACAGCGACAATGAGCAGTTCTTC.

The gene calls are TRBV2 and TRBJ2-7; D is possibly TRBD1 (6 bases). The CDR3 length is 14 residues. CDR1 is SNHLY, CDR2 FYNNEI, per germline. The ends were cut back, 6 bases at V and 2 bases at J, with 14 bases in the middle. This CDR3 is CASSENWTAYEQYF. The CDR3 DNA reads as TGTGCCAGCAGCGAAAACTGGACAGCCTACGAGCAGTACTTC.

The chain joins TRBV5-4 to TRBJ2-3, with TRBD2 matching over 10 bases. Germline loops: CDR1 SGHNT, CDR2 YYREEE (reference sequence). The CDR3 consists of 15 residues. Trimming cost V 3 bases and J 1 base; bases outside gene matches: 2. The DNA for the CDR3 is TGTGCCAGCAGCTACGGGACTAGCGGCACAGATACGCAGTATTTT. This encodes CASSYGTSGTDTQYF.